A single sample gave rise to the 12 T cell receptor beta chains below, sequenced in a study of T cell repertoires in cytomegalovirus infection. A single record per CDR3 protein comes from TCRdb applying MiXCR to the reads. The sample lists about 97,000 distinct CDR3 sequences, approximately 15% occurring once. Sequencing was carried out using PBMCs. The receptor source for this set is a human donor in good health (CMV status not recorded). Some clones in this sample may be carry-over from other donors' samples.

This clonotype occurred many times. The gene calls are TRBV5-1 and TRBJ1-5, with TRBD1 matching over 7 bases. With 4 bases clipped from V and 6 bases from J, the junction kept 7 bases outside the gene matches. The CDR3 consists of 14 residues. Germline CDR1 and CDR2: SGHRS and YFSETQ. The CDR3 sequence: CASSPRDRTQPQHF. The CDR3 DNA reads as TGCGCCAGCAGCCCTCGGGACAGAACTCAGCCCCAGCATTTT. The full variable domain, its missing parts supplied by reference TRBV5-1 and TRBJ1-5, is KAGVTQTPRYLIKTRGQQVTLSCSPISGHRSVSWYQQTPGQGLQFLFEYFSETQRNKGNFPGRFSGRQFSNSRSEMNVSTLELGDSALYLCASSPRDRTQPQHFGDGTRLSIL.

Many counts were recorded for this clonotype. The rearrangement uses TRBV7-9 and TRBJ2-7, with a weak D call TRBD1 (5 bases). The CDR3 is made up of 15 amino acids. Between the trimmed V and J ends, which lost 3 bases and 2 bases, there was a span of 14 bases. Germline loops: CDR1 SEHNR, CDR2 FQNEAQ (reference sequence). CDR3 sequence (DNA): TGTGCCAGCAGCTTCAATCGTCAGGGCCCCTACGAGCAGTACTTC. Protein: CASSFNRQGPYEQYF.

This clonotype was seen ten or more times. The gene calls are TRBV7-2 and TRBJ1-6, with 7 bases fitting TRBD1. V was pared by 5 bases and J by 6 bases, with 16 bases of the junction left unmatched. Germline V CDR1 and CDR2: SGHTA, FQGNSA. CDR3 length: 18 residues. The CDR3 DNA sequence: TGTGCCAGCAGCCTCCTCAACAGGGGCGGGACAGTTAATTCACCCCTCCACTTT. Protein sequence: CASSLLNRGGTVNSPLHF.

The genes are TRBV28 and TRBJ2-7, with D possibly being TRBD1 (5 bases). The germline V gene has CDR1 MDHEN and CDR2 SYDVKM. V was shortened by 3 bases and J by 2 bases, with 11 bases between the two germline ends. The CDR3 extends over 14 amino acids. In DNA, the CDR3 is TGTGCCAGCAGTTTGACAGTAGCTCCCTACGAGCAGTACTTC. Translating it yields CASSLTVAPYEQYF.

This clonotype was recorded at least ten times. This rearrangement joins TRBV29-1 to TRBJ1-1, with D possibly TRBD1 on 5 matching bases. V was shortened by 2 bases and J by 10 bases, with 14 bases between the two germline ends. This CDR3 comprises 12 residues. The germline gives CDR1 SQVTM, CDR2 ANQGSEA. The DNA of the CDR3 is TGCAGCGTTGAAACAGGACCCGGCGGAGCTTTCTTT. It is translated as CSVETGPGGAFF.

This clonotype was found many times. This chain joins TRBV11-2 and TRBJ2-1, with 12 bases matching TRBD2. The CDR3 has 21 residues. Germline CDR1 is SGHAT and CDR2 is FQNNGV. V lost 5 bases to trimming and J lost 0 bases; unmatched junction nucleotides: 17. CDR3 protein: CASSRNAGLAGPISSYNEQFF. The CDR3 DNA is TGTGCCAGCAGCCGTAACGCCGGACTAGCGGGGCCAATTAGCTCCTACAATGAGCAGTTCTTC.

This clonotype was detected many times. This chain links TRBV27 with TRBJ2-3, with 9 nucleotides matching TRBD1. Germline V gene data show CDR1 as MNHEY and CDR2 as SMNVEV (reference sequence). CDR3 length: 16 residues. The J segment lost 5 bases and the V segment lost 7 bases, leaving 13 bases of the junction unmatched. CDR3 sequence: CASIDVGTGKRDTQYF. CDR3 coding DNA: TGTGCCAGCATCGACGTGGGGACAGGGAAGAGAGATACGCAGTATTTT.

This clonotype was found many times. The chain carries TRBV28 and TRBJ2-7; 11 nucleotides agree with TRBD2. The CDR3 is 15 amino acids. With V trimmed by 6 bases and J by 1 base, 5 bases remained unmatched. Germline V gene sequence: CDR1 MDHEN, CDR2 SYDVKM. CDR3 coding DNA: TGTGCCAGCAGGAGTAGCGGGGGGGAATCCTACGAGCAGTACTTC. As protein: CASRSSGGESYEQYF.

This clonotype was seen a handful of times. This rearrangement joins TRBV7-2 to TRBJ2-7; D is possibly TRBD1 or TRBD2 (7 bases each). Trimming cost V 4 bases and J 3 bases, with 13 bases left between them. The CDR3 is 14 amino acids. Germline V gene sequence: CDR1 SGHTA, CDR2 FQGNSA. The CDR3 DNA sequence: TGTGCCAGCAGCTCAGGGGGGGGGGGCTACGAGCAGTACTTC. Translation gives CASSSGGGGYEQYF.

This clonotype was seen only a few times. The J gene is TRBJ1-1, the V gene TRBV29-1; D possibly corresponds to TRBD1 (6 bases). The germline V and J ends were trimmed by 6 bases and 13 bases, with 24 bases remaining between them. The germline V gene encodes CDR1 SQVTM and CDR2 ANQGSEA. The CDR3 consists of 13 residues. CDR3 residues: CSVGYRERWVVFF. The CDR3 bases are TGCAGCGTGGGGTACAGGGAGCGTTGGGTTGTTTTCTTT.

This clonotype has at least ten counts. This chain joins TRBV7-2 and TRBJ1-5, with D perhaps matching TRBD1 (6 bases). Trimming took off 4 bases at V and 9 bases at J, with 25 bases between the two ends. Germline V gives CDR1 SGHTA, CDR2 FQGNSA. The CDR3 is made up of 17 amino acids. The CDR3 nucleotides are TGTGCCAGCAGCTCTAAGGTCGGGGGGGGGCCAAAGACGCCCCAGCATTTT. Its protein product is CASSSKVGGGPKTPQHF.

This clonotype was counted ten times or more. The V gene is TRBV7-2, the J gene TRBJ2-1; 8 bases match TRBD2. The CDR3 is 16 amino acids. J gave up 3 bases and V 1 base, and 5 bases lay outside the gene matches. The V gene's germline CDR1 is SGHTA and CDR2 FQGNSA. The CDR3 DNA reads TGTGCCAGCAGCTTAGTATCCGGGGGGGGCTACAATGAGCAGTTCTTC. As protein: CASSLVSGGGYNEQFF.